Below, one TCR beta chain is given with its context. Amplified TCR beta CDR3 regions came from RNA transcripts. When the TCR CDR3 underwent first-round RT-PCR, the HTBI primer set was used. TCRdb called the multiplex PCR reads again in MiXCR, with one record for every CDR3 protein. Seen here are fewer than 900,000 distinct CDR3 sequences, around 19% observed once, and the top ten hold roughly a sixth. Patients aged 18 to 65 had newly diagnosed hyperthyroidism lasting under 2 months. Ahead of any ophthalmopathy symptoms, the blood sample was obtained at the first diagnosis of hyperthyroidism. The data stem from a study of T cells in Graves' hyperthyroidism and ophthalmopathy. Overall study: Sampling of peripheral blood happened at initial diagnosis, prior to any treatment.

The origin of this receptor is a woman aged 45 to 65 with Graves' hyperthyroidism that later progressed to Graves' ophthalmopathy. What was sequenced was blood.

The CDR3 nucleotides read TGTGCCAGCAGCCACGGGACAGGGTTTCAAGAAGCTTTCTTT. Amino acid sequence: CASSHGTGFQEAFF. This chain uses TRBV5-6 with TRBJ1-1; 9 bases align to TRBD1. The CDR3 is made up of 14 amino acids. V lost 4 bases, J lost 8 bases, and 9 bases stayed unmatched. The V gene's germline CDR1 is SGHDT and CDR2 YYEEEE.